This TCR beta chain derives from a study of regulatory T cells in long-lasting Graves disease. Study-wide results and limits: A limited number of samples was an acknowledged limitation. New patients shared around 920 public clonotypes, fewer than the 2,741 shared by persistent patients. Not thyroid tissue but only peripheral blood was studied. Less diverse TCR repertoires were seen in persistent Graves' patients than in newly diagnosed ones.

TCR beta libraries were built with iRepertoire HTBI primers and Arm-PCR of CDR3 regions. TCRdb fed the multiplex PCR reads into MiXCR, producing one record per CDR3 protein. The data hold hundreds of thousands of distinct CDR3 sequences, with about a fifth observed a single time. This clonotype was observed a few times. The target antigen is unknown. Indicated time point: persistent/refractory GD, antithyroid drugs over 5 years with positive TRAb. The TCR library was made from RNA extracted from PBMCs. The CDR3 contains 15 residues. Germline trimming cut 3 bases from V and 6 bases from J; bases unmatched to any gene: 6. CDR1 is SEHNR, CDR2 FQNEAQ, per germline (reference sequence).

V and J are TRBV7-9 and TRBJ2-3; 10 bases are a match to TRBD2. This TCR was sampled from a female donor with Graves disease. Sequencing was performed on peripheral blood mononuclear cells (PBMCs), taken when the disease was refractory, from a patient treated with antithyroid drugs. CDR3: CASSFGTSEIDTQYF. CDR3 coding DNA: TGTGCCAGCAGCTTCGGGACTAGCGAAATCGATACGCAGTATTTT. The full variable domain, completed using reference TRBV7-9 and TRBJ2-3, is DTGVSQNPRHKITKRGQNVTFRCDPISEHNRLYWYRQTLGQGPEFLTYFQNEAQLEKSRLLSDRFSAERPKGSFSTLEIQRTEQGDSAMYLCASSFGTSEIDTQYFGPGTRLTVL.